Listed below are T cell receptor beta chains from one sample, sequenced in a study of cytomegalovirus exposure and HLA in healthy donors. Libraries were prepared by immunoSEQ multiplex PCR; TCRdb keeps only in-frame clonotypes and omits some of them. The sample has approximately 300,000 clones; 86% are singletons. Sequenced: PBMCs. The source is a woman between 18 and 29 years old in good health and CMV-seronegative. Each CDR3 is given without its conserved first and last residue. A D gene is named only where the DNA matches it firmly.

V: TRBV2
D: -
length: 10
J: TRBJ1-2
CDR3: AAGRTNYGYT

V: TRBV19
D: TRBD2
length: 14
J: TRBJ2-3
CDR3: ASSKTSGLGTDTQY

V: TRBV5-1
D: TRBD2
length: 16
J: TRBJ2-7
CDR3: ASSPGTSGTSRSYEQY

V: TRBV6-1
D: TRBD2
length: 13
J: TRBJ2-3
CDR3: ASSELAGGLDTQY

V: TRBV5-4
D: -
length: 12
J: TRBJ2-2
CDR3: ASRPGTNTGELF

V: TRBV7-9
D: TRBD1
length: 12
J: TRBJ2-7
CDR3: AASGTGGTYEQY

V: TRBV4-2
D: -
length: 12
J: TRBJ2-7
CDR3: ASSQGDSPYEQY

V: TRBV7-2
D: TRBD1
length: 11
J: TRBJ1-5
CDR3: ASSPDREQPQH

V: TRBV6-1
D: TRBD1
length: 13
J: TRBJ2-7
CDR3: ASSEGGQASYEQY

V: TRBV7-2
D: -
length: 13
J: TRBJ2-1
CDR3: ASSLPRGTYNEQF

V: TRBV5-1
D: -
length: 9
J: TRBJ1-2
CDR3: ASSSGYGYT

V: TRBV6-5
D: TRBD2
length: 11
J: TRBJ2-7
CDR3: ASRPPGGYEQY

V: TRBV9
D: -
length: 14
J: TRBJ2-2
CDR3: ASSRTGLPNTGELF

V: TRBV2
D: -
length: 12
J: TRBJ2-5
CDR3: ASSEGFSVETQY

V: TRBV10-3
D: TRBD2
length: 16
J: TRBJ2-3
CDR3: AINMAGGPGGAADTQY

V: TRBV6-5
D: TRBD1
length: 14
J: TRBJ1-1
CDR3: ASSYSWDRLNTEAF

V: TRBV9
D: -
length: 11
J: TRBJ2-7
CDR3: ASSVGPTSEQY

V: TRBV29-1
D: TRBD2
length: 11
J: TRBJ2-1
CDR3: SVAREGLDEQF

V: TRBV7-2
D: TRBD2
length: 11
J: TRBJ2-7
CDR3: ASSGGGGLVQY

V: TRBV27
D: TRBD1
length: 13
J: TRBJ1-2
CDR3: ASSPRDRGLYGYT

V: TRBV4-3
D: TRBD2
length: 14
J: TRBJ2-7
CDR3: ASRPILSGGPYEQY

V: TRBV19
D: -
length: 10
J: TRBJ2-7
CDR3: ASSPTGGLQY

V: TRBV27
D: TRBD1
length: 13
J: TRBJ1-5
CDR3: ASRGSGQINQPQH

V: TRBV6-5
D: TRBD1
length: 12
J: TRBJ1-4
CDR3: ASSPGTADEKLF

V: TRBV28
D: -
length: 11
J: TRBJ2-7
CDR3: ASSLGQGYEQY

V: TRBV6-6
D: -
length: 13
J: TRBJ1-5
CDR3: ASRTQQQDNQPQH

V: TRBV9
D: TRBD2
length: 16
J: TRBJ2-7
CDR3: ASSVVSPGLARLREQY

V: TRBV7-9
D: -
length: 13
J: TRBJ1-2
CDR3: ASSPGETANYGYT

V: TRBV7-9
D: -
length: 13
J: TRBJ2-3
CDR3: ASSLAGGRTDTQY

V: TRBV5-1
D: TRBD2
length: 14
J: TRBJ2-7
CDR3: ASSLVGAGGPDEQY

V: TRBV28
D: -
length: 13
J: TRBJ1-2
CDR3: ASSPIPREGYGYT

V: TRBV27
D: -
length: 13
J: TRBJ2-7
CDR3: ASSYKGPLSYEQY

V: TRBV5-4
D: -
length: 9
J: TRBJ2-3
CDR3: ASSRRDTQY

V: TRBV2
D: -
length: 13
J: TRBJ1-5
CDR3: ASSVDRGGNQPQH

V: TRBV6-5
D: -
length: 13
J: TRBJ1-2
CDR3: ASNLNRASGYGYT

V: TRBV5-1
D: TRBD2
length: 12
J: TRBJ2-7
CDR3: ASNRLAGGYEQY

V: TRBV29-1
D: -
length: 12
J: TRBJ1-1
CDR3: SVGFLQLNTEAF

V: TRBV5-1
D: TRBD2
length: 13
J: TRBJ2-7
CDR3: ASSREGGPEGEQY

V: TRBV7-2
D: -
length: 10
J: TRBJ2-7
CDR3: ASSLEFNEQY

V: TRBV12-5
D: TRBD1
length: 14
J: TRBJ1-2
CDR3: ASGPSRTGANYGYT